This T cell receptor (beta chain) appears in the sequencing data of a study of blood T cell repertoires in COVID-19. Germline assignment: CDR1 SGHNT and CDR2 YENEEA. Germline trimming cut 6 bases from V and 3 bases from J; bases unmatched to any gene: 14. The CDR3 runs 17 residues. The protocol was immunoSEQ multiplex PCR, while the TCRdb copy is restricted to in-frame clones and leaves out a portion. This table has over 300,000 clones, roughly 90% appearing once. This clonotype originated in a man aged 35 to 55 with acute or convalescent COVID-19. Sequencing was done on a sample of peripheral blood. V and J are TRBV11-3 and TRBJ1-2; 9 nucleotides align to TRBD1. CDR3 bases: TGTGCCAGCAGTCTTCTCCCGGGACAGGGTGTGGACTATGGCTACACCTTC. Its protein is CASSLLPGQGVDYGYTF.